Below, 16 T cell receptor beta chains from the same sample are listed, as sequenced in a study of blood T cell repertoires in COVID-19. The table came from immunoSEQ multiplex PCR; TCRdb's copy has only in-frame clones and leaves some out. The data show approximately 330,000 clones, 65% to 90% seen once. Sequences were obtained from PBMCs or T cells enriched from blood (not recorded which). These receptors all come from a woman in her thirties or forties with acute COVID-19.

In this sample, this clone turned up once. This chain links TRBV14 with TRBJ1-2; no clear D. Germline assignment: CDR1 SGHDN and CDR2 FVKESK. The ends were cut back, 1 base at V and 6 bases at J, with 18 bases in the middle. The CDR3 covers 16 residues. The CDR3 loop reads CASSQGLGSIGNGYTF. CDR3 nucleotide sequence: TGTGCCAGCAGCCAAGGTTTGGGGAGTATAGGGAATGGCTACACCTTC. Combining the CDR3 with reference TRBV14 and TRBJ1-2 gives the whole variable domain EAGVTQFPSHSVIEKGQTVTLRCDPISGHDNLYWYRRVMGKEIKFLLHFVKESKQDESGMPNNRFLAERTGGTYSTLKVQPAELEDSGVYFCASSQGLGSIGNGYTFGSGTRLTVV.

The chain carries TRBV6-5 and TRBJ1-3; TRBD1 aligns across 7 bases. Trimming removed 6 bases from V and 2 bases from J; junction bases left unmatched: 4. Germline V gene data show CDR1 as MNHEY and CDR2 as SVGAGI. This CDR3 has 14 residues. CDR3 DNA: TGTGCCAGCAGGCTAGGGGGCCCTGGAAACACCATATATTTT. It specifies CASRLGGPGNTIYF.

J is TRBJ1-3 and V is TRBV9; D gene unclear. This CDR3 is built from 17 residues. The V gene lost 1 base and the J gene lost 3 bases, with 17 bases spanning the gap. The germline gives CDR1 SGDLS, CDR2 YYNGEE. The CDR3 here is CASSVSTNPNRGNTIYF. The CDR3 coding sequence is TGTGCCAGCAGCGTATCTACGAACCCTAATCGTGGAAACACCATATATTTT.

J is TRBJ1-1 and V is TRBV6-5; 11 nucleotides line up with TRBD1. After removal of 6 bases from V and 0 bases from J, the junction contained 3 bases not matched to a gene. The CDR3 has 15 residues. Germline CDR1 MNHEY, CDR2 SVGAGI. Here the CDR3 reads CASRGQGALNTEAFF. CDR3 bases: TGTGCCAGCAGAGGACAGGGGGCGTTGAACACTGAAGCTTTCTTT.

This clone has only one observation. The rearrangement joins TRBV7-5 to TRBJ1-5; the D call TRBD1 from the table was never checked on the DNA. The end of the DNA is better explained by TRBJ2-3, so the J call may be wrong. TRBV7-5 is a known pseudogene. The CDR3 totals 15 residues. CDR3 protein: CAKSRTGALNQPQYF. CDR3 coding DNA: TGCGCCAAAAGCCGGACAGGGGCCCTTAATCAGCCCCAGTATTTT.

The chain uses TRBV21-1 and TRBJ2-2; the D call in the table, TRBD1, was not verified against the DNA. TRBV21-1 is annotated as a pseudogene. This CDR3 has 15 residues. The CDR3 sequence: CASIPGGTGGGELFF. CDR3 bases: TGTGCCAGCATCCCCGGAGGGACAGGGGGCGGGGAGCTGTTTTTT.

CDR3 residues: CASSVWTSENGELFF. The CDR3 bases are TGTGCCAGCAGTGTCTGGACTAGCGAGAACGGGGAGCTGTTTTTT. V and J are TRBV2 and TRBJ2-2; 9 bases line up with TRBD2. Germline V lookup: CDR1 SNHLY, CDR2 FYNNEI. V trimming: 4 bases; J trimming: 7 bases; junction bases outside the gene matches: 7. The CDR3 extends over 15 amino acids.

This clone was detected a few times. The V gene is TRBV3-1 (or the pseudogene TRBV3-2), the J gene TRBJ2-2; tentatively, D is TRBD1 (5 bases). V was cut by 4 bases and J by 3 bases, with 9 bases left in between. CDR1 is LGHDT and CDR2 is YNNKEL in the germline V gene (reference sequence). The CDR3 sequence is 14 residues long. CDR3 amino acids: CASSRQGDTGELFF. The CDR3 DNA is TGTGCCAGCAGCCGCCAGGGTGACACCGGGGAGCTGTTTTTT.

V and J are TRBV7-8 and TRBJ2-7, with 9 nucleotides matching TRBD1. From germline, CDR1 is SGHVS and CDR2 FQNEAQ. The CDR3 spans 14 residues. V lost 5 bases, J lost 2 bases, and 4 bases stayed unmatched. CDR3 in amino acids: CASSDRGETYEQYF. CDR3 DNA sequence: TGTGCCAGCAGCGACAGGGGGGAGACCTACGAGCAGTACTTC.

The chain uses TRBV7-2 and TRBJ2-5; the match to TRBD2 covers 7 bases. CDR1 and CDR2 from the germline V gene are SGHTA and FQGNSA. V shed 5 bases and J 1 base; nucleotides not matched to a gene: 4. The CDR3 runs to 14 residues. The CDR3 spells CASSKRGVQETQYF. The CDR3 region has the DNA TGTGCCAGCAGCAAACGGGGGGTCCAAGAGACCCAGTACTTC.

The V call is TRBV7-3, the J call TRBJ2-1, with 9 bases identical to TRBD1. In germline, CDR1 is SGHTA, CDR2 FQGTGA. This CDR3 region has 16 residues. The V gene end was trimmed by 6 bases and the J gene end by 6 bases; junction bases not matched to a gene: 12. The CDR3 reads CASSPWSGQGSNEQFF. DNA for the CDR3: TGTGCCAGCAGTCCCTGGTCGGGACAGGGCTCCAATGAGCAGTTCTTC. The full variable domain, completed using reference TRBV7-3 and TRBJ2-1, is GAGVSQTPSNKVTEKGKYVELRCDPISGHTALYWYRQSLGQGPEFLIYFQGTGAADDSGLPNDRFFAVRPEGSVSTLKIQRTERGDSAVYLCASSPWSGQGSNEQFFGPGTRLTVL.

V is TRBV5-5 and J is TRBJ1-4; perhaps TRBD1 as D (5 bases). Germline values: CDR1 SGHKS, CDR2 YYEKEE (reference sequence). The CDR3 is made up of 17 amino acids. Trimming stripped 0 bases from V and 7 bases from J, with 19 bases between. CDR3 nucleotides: TGTGCCAGCAGCTTGGCTCTCCGTGCCGAAGGGGTTGAAAAACTGTTTTTT. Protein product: CASSLALRAEGVEKLFF.

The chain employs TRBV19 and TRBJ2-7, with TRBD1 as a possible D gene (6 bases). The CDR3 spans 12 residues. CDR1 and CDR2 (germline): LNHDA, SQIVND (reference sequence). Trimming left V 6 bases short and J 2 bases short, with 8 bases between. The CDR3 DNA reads TGTGCCAGTAGGGGACAACCCTACGAGCAGTACTTC. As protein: CASRGQPYEQYF.

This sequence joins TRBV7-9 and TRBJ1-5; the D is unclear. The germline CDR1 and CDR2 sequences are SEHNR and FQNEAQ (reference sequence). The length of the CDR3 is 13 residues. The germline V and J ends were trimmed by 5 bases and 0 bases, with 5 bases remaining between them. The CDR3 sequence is CASSRDSNQPQHF. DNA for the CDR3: TGTGCCAGCAGCCGAGATAGCAATCAGCCCCAGCATTTT.

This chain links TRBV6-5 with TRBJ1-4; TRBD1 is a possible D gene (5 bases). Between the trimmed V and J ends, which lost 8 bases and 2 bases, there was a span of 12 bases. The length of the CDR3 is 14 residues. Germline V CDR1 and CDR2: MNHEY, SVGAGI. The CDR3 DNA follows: TGTGCCAGCCGGGGGAGTGGGACTAATGAAAAACTGTTTTTT. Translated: CASRGSGTNEKLFF.

The DNA for the CDR3 is TGTGCCAGCAGCTCTCGGACAGGGGGCGCAGATCAGCCCCAGCATTTT. It yields the protein CASSSRTGGADQPQHF. The J gene is TRBJ1-5, the V gene TRBV7-2; 11 bases map to TRBD1. This CDR3 is built from 16 residues. V was pared by 4 bases and J by 5 bases, with 7 bases of the junction left unmatched. Looked up from germline, CDR1 is SGHTA and CDR2 is FQGNSA.